One sample yielded the 27 T cell receptor beta chains listed below, sequenced in a study of blood T cells in healthy people across ages. A second 7 to 11 cycle PCR used barcoded and J-beta primers. TCRdb called the 5' RACE reads again in MiXCR, with one record for every CDR3 protein. There are around 750,000 distinct CDR3 sequences in the sample; 50% to 65% occur only once, and approximately 40% lies in the top ten. Input material: blood. These receptors were collected from a man older than 75 in good health.

The J gene is TRBJ2-7, the V gene TRBV6-5, with D perhaps assigned TRBD1 or TRBD2 (5 bases each). CDR3 length equals 14 residues. Between the trimmed V and J ends, which lost 5 bases and 4 bases, there was a span of 15 bases. Per the germline V gene, CDR1 is MNHEY and CDR2 is SVGAGI. In DNA, the CDR3 is TGTGCCAGCAGTCAGCGGACAAGGCATTACGAGCAGTACTTC. Its translation is CASSQRTRHYEQYF.

This chain joins TRBV20-1 and TRBJ2-7; a weak D match, TRBD2 (7 bases). With 3 bases removed from V and 3 bases from J, the gap between germline ends came to 18 bases. Germline V gene sequence: CDR1 DFQATT, CDR2 SNEGSKA (reference sequence). The CDR3 extends over 15 amino acids. The CDR3 protein is CSASKGEGRGYEQYF. CDR3 DNA sequence: TGCAGTGCTAGTAAGGGGGAGGGCCGGGGCTACGAGCAGTACTTC.

The chain carries TRBV7-8 and TRBJ2-7; D is uncertain. The CDR3 contains 13 residues. V was trimmed by 5 bases and J by 5 bases, leaving 13 bases between them. From germline, CDR1 is SGHVS and CDR2 FQNEAQ. CDR3 protein: CASSVGGINEQYF. The CDR3 nucleotides read TGTGCCAGCAGCGTAGGTGGAATCAACGAGCAGTACTTC.

The chain is built from TRBV5-1 and TRBJ2-1; the D gene could be TRBD1 or TRBD2 (5 bases each). From germline, CDR1 is SGHRS and CDR2 YFSETQ. V lost 4 bases and J lost 5, with 13 bases in between. The CDR3 is made up of 14 amino acids. The CDR3 DNA follows: TGCGCCAGCAGCCAAGGGACGCCACACAATGAGCAGTTCTTC. This gives the protein CASSQGTPHNEQFF.

The rearrangement joins TRBV7-9 to TRBJ2-1; TRBD2 is a possible D gene (7 bases). The V end lost 5 bases, the J end lost 0 bases, and 17 bases lay between the germline ends. The CDR3 has 17 amino acids. Germline lookup yields CDR1 SEHNR and CDR2 FQNEAQ (reference sequence). CDR3 nucleotide sequence: TGTGCCAGCAGCCCAACAGGGACTACCCCCTCCTACAATGAGCAGTTCTTC. It specifies CASSPTGTTPSYNEQFF.

The V and J genes are TRBV6-2 or TRBV6-3 and TRBJ2-4; TRBD2 aligns across 9 bases. The J call may be in error: the DNA end matches TRBJ2-7 better. CDR3 length: 15 residues. Germline-derived CDR1 and CDR2 are MNHEY and SVGEGT. CDR3 nucleotides: TGTGCCAGCAGTCCCCCAGCTAGCGGGGAATACGAGCAGTACTTC. Protein product: CASSPPASGEYEQYF.

The gene calls are TRBV5-1 and TRBJ1-6; no clear D gene. The length of the CDR3 is 15 residues. The germline V gene encodes CDR1 SGHRS and CDR2 YFSETQ. V lost 1 base, J lost 3 bases, and 8 bases lay in between. Written as DNA, the CDR3 is TGCGCCAGCAGCTTGAACGGGCTCTATAATTCACCCCTCCACTTT. Translation gives CASSLNGLYNSPLHF.

This chain links TRBV3-1 with TRBJ2-5, with D possibly TRBD2 on 6 matching bases. The end of the DNA fits TRBJ2-7 better, so the J call may be wrong. CDR1 and CDR2 (germline): LGHDT, YNNKEL (reference sequence). The CDR3 is made up of 13 amino acids. The CDR3 sequence is CASRRGSAYEQYF. CDR3 DNA sequence: TGTGCCAGTCGCCGGGGGAGTGCCTACGAGCAGTACTTC.

The chain couples TRBV20-1 to TRBJ2-3, with TRBD1 matching 7 bases. The ends lost 1 base at V and 3 bases at J; junction bases unmatched: 7. The CDR3 consists of 15 residues. Germline V gene lookup returns CDR1 DFQATT and CDR2 SNEGSKA (reference sequence). Written as DNA, the CDR3 is TGCAGTGCTAGAGTTCTAGGCAGGGGGACAGATACGCAGTATTTT. Its protein is CSARVLGRGTDTQYF.

V gene TRBV10-3 combines with J gene TRBJ1-1, with 7 nucleotides matching TRBD1. The CDR3 contains 13 residues. V lost 7 bases and J lost 3; bases outside the gene matches: 5. Germline CDR1 ENHRY, CDR2 SYGVKD. The CDR3 DNA sequence: TGTGCCATCAACGAGGGGGCGCACACTGAAGCTTTCTTT. Its protein product is CAINEGAHTEAFF.

This clonotype has more than one count but fewer than ten. V and J are TRBV7-2 and TRBJ1-1; D gene unclear. CDR1 is SGHTA, CDR2 FQGNSA, per germline. The CDR3 sequence is 13 residues long. V was pared by 7 bases and J by 5 bases, with 14 bases between. The CDR3 loop is CASILVTGTEAFF. The CDR3 bases are TGTGCCAGCATCCTTGTGACCGGGACTGAAGCTTTCTTT.

The V and J genes are TRBV2 and TRBJ1-5; no clear D. The better agreement between TRBJ2-3 and the DNA end casts doubt on the J call. Germline V lookup: CDR1 SNHLY, CDR2 FYNNEI. The CDR3 is 13 residues long. Written as DNA, the CDR3 is TGTGCCAGCTGCACACAAATTGCTGAGCCCCAGTATTTT. It yields the protein CASCTQIAEPQYF.

This clonotype has a handful of counts. CDR3 sequence (DNA): TGTGCCAGCAGTTACCCACAGCGGGAGGGCCAATACGAGCAGTACTTC. As protein: CASSYPQREGQYEQYF. This chain links TRBV6-6 with TRBJ2-7; 10 bases are shared with TRBD2. The CDR3 consists of 16 residues. CDR1 and CDR2 (germline): MNHNY, SVGAGI (reference sequence). V lost 2 bases, J lost 4 bases, and 8 bases stayed unmatched.

J is TRBJ2-3 and V is TRBV27; 12 nucleotides align to TRBD2. CDR3 length equals 15 residues. The germline CDR1 and CDR2 sequences are MNHEY and SMNVEV (reference sequence). Trimming at V came to 5 bases and at J to 14 bases, leaving 14 bases not matched to a gene. DNA for the CDR3: TGTGCCAGCAGTCTAGCGGGAGGGATAGGGAGATACGCGTATTTT. Protein product: CASSLAGGIGRYAYF.

J is TRBJ2-1 and V is TRBV5-1; TRBD2 aligns across 7 bases. This CDR3 is 15 amino acids long. V trimming: 0 bases; J trimming: 2 bases; junction bases outside the gene matches: 2. Germline V gene data show CDR1 as SGHRS and CDR2 as YFSETQ. The chain's CDR3 is CASSLDGRTYNEQFF. The CDR3 DNA follows: TGCGCCAGCAGCTTGGACGGGAGGACCTACAATGAGCAGTTCTTC.

The rearrangement joins TRBV5-1 to TRBJ2-1, with 9 bases matching TRBD1. Looked up from germline, CDR1 is SGHRS and CDR2 is YFSETQ. The CDR3 spans 13 residues. With 4 bases clipped from V and 12 bases from J, the junction kept 8 bases outside the gene matches. In DNA, the CDR3 is TGCGCCAGCAGCACCACAGGGGGCTTAGGGCAGTTCTTC. Translating it yields CASSTTGGLGQFF.

This rearrangement joins TRBV29-1 to TRBJ2-1; 13 bases fit TRBD2. Trimming took 1 base from V and 15 from J; bases not matched to a gene: 12. The CDR3 is 15 amino acids. Germline V gene data show CDR1 as SQVTM and CDR2 as ANQGSEA. In DNA form, the CDR3 reads TGCAGCGTTGAAGGGGGGACTAGCGGGGCCCGCCCGGGGTTCTTC. Translated: CSVEGGTSGARPGFF.

Regarding this clonotype: The junction departs from germline at one end; a sequencing error may be responsible. The chain combines TRBV9 with TRBJ2-1; the D call may be TRBD1 or TRBD2 (5 bases each). Per germline, CDR1 SGDLS and CDR2 YYNGEE. The CDR3 covers 14 residues. The CDR3 DNA reads as TGTGCCAGTAGCGTGCCGACAGCACACAATGAGCAGTTCTTC. It encodes CASSVPTAHNEQFF.

The genes are TRBV29-1 and TRBJ2-1; 9 positions agree with TRBD1. The CDR3 contains 15 residues. CDR1 is SQVTM, CDR2 ANQGSEA, per germline. With 6 bases clipped from V and 8 bases from J, the junction kept 14 bases outside the gene matches. CDR3 in amino acids: CSVQAGTGKGDEQFF. The CDR3 DNA reads as TGCAGCGTGCAAGCCGGGACAGGGAAGGGCGATGAGCAGTTCTTC.

The chain combines TRBV29-1 with TRBJ2-3; 7 bases are a match to TRBD1. V shed 7 bases, J shed 14 bases, and the junction held 12 bases outside the gene matches. The length of the CDR3 is 11 residues. Germline-derived CDR1 and CDR2 are SQVTM and ANQGSEA. The CDR3 sequence: CSAEGDRDAYF. The CDR3 DNA sequence: TGCAGCGCCGAAGGGGACAGAGACGCGTATTTT.

As regards this clonotype: A much bigger clone sits one base away, suggesting this may be a read error. The chain has TRBV29-1 and TRBJ2-7; no clear D. Germline CDR1 reads SQVTM; CDR2 reads ANQGSEA. The CDR3 runs to 10 residues. The CDR3: CGVVRDEQYF. In nucleotides, the CDR3 is TGCGGCGTGGTCCGTGACGAGCAGTACTTC.

The chain is built from TRBV20-1 and TRBJ2-5; D might be TRBD1 or TRBD2, each matching 5 bases. Trimming cost V 8 bases and J 1 base, with 26 bases left between them. CDR1 is DFQATT, CDR2 SNEGSKA, per germline (reference sequence). The CDR3 runs to 17 residues. CDR3 sequence reads: CSPQLPDGGALQETQYF. The DNA for the CDR3 is TGCAGTCCTCAATTGCCTGATGGGGGAGCTCTCCAAGAGACCCAGTACTTC.

This chain links TRBV28 with TRBJ2-4; D might be TRBD1 or TRBD2, each matching 5 bases. With 1 base removed from V and 8 bases from J, the gap between germline ends came to 15 bases. The CDR3 spans 15 residues. Per the germline V gene, CDR1 is MDHEN and CDR2 is SYDVKM. CDR3 nucleotide sequence: TGTGCCAGCAGTTTATCTGCAGTGGGGGAATACATTCAGTACTTC. Its translation is CASSLSAVGEYIQYF.

In its sample, this clonotype was seen a few times. V and J are TRBV5-1 and TRBJ2-1, with no clear D. This CDR3 is built from 15 residues. Germline-derived CDR1 and CDR2 are SGHRS and YFSETQ. Trimming removed 2 bases at V and 0 bases at J, with 9 bases between. The CDR3 coding sequence is TGCGCCAGCAGCTTCGACCCGAGCTCCTACAATGAGCAGTTCTTC. This translates into CASSFDPSSYNEQFF.

The J gene is TRBJ2-1, the V gene TRBV20-1, with 9 positions matching TRBD2. Looked up from germline, CDR1 is DFQATT and CDR2 is SNEGSKA (reference sequence). V was pared by 6 bases and J by 4 bases, with 16 bases of the junction left unmatched. This CDR3 has 17 residues. The CDR3 region is CSALGLREGLGYNEQFF. The CDR3, as DNA: TGCAGTGCCCTCGGGCTGCGGGAGGGCCTAGGGTACAATGAGCAGTTCTTC.

The V call is TRBV4-1, the J call TRBJ2-1; TRBD1 or TRBD2 may be the D gene (5 bases each). The germline gives CDR1 MGHRA, CDR2 YSYEKL. This CDR3 region has 15 residues. Trimming took off 7 bases at V and 9 bases at J, with 22 bases between the two ends. The CDR3: CASKQVGTKGGEQFF. The CDR3, as DNA: TGCGCCAGCAAACAAGTTGGGACCAAAGGTGGTGAGCAGTTCTTC.

The chain has TRBV2 and TRBJ1-6; 8 bases agree with TRBD1. The V gene end was trimmed by 7 bases and the J gene end by 9 bases; junction bases not matched to a gene: 5. Germline loops: CDR1 SNHLY, CDR2 FYNNEI. The CDR3 has 13 residues. Here the CDR3 DNA reads TGTGCCAGCACCGGACAGGGAAGTTCACCCCTCCACTTT. This encodes CASTGQGSSPLHF.